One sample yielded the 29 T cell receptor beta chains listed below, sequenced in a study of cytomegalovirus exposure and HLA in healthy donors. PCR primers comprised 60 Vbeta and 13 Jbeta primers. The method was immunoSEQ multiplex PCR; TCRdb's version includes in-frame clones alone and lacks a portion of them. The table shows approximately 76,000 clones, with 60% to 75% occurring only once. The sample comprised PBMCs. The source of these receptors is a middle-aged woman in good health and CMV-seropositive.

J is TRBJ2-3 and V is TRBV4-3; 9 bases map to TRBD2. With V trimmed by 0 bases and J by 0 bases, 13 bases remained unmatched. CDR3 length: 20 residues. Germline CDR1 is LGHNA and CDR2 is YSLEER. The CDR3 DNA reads TGCGCCAGCAGCCAAGATGGGGCGGCTAGCGGGGTGCCTAGCACAGATACGCAGTATTTT. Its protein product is CASSQDGAASGVPSTDTQYF.

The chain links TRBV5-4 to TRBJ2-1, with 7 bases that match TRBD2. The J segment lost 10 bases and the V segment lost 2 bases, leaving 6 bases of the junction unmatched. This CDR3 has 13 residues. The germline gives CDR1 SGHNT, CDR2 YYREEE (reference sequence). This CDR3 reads CASSFPAGVEQFF. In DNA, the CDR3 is TGTGCCAGCAGCTTCCCGGCGGGAGTAGAGCAGTTCTTC.

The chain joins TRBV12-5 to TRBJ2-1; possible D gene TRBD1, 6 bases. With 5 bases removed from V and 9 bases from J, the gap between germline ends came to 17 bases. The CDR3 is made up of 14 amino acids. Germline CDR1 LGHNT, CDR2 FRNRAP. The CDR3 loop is CASGPPGAPGEQFF. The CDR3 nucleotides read TGTGCTAGTGGTCCACCAGGGGCCCCGGGTGAGCAGTTCTTC.

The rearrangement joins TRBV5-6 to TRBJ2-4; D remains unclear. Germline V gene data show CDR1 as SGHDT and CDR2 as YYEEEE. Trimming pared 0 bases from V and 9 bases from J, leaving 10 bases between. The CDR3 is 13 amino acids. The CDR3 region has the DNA TGTGCCAGCAGCTTGGCCGAGACTGTCATTCAGTACTTC. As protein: CASSLAETVIQYF.

CDR3 in DNA: TGCAGCGTTGCCGTGGGCGGACTGCCCTACACTGAAGCTTTCTTT. Translation: CSVAVGGLPYTEAFF. The rearrangement uses TRBV29-1 and TRBJ1-1; D gene unclear. From germline, CDR1 is SQVTM and CDR2 ANQGSEA. The V end lost 4 bases, the J end lost 3 bases, and 18 bases lay between the germline ends. The CDR3 spans 15 residues.

This chain's CDR3 is CASSQVLGEGADEQYF. For the CDR3, the DNA is TGCGCCAGCAGCCAGGTCTTGGGGGAGGGCGCGGACGAGCAGTACTTC. This chain links TRBV4-3 with TRBJ2-7; 7 bases line up with TRBD2. Trimming cost V 3 bases and J 5 bases; bases outside gene matches: 13. The CDR3 is 16 residues long. Per germline, CDR1 LGHNA and CDR2 YSLEER.

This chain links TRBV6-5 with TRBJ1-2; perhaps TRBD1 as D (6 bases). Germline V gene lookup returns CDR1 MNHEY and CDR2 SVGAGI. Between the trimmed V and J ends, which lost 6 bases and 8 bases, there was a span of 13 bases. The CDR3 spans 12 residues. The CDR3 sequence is CASRWTAGGYTF. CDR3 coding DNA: TGTGCCAGCAGGTGGACAGCTGGAGGCTACACCTTC.

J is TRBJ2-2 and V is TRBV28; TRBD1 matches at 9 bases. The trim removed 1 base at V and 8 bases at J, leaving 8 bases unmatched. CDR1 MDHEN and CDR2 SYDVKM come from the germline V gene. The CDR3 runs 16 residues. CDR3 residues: CASSLSPPGQGGELFF. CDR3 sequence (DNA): TGTGCCAGCAGTTTATCACCGCCGGGACAGGGAGGGGAGCTGTTTTTT.

The CDR3 is CATRGTPQETQYF. The CDR3 DNA reads TGTGCCACCAGGGGGACTCCTCAAGAGACCCAGTACTTC. The genes are TRBV15 and TRBJ2-5; the D gene is possibly TRBD2 (6 bases). The length of the CDR3 is 13 residues. The ends were cut back, 6 bases at V and 2 bases at J, with 10 bases in the middle. Per the germline V gene, CDR1 is LNHNV and CDR2 is YYDKDF (reference sequence). The variable domain in full, with the rest retrieved from reference TRBV15 and TRBJ2-5, is DAMVIQNPRYQVTQFGKPVTLSCSQTLNHNVMYWYQQKSSQAPKLLFHYYDKDFNNEADTPDNFQSRRPNTSFCFLDIRSPGLGDTAMYLCATRGTPQETQYFGPGTRLLVL.

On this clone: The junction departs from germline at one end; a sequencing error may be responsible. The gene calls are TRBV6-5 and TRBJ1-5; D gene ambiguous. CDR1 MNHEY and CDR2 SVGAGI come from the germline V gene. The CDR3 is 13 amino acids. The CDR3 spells CASRTGDRQPQNF. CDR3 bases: TGTGCCAGCAGGACCGGGGATCGGCAGCCCCAGAATTTT.

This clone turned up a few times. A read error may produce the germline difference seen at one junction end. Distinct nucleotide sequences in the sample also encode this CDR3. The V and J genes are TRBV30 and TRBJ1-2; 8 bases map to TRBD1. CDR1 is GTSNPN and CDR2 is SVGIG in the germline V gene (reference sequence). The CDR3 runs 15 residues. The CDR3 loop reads CAWTKRDRSAYGYTF. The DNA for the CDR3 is TGTGCCTGGACCAAACGGGACAGGAGCGCGTATGGTTACACCTTC.

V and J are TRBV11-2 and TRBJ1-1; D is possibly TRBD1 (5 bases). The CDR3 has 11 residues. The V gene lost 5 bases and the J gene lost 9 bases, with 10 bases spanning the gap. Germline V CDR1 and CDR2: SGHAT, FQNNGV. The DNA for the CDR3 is TGTGCCAGCAGCCCAGGGAAAAAAGCTTTCTTT. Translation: CASSPGKKAFF.

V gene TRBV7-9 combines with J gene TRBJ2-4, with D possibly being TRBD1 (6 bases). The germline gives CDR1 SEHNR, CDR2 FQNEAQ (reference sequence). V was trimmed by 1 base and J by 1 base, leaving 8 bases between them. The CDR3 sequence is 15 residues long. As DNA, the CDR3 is TGTGCCAGCAGCTTAGACACAGGGGCCAAAAACATTCAGTACTTC. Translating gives CASSLDTGAKNIQYF.

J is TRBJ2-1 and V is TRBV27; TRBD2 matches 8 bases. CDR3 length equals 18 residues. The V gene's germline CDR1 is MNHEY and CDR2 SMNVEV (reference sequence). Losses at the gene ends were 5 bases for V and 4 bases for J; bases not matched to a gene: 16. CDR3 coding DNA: TGTGCCAGCAGTCCAGATCGACCATTAGCGGGGTTTTACAATGAGCAGTTCTTC. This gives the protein CASSPDRPLAGFYNEQFF.

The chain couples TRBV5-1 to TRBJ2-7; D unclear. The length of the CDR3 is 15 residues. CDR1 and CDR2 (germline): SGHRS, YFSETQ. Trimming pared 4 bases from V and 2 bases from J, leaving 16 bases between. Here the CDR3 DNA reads TGCGCCAGCAGCCCTGGGTCCATCGAGGCCTACGAGCAGTACTTC. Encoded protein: CASSPGSIEAYEQYF.

This CDR3 is CASSRQGANTEAFF. Written as DNA, the CDR3 is TGTGCCAGTAGCAGACAGGGGGCGAACACTGAAGCTTTCTTT. The rearrangement uses TRBV19 and TRBJ1-1; 10 bases align to TRBD1. Germline CDR1 reads LNHDA; CDR2 reads SQIVND (reference sequence). Trimming took 6 bases from V and 1 from J; bases not matched to a gene: 2. The length of the CDR3 is 14 residues.

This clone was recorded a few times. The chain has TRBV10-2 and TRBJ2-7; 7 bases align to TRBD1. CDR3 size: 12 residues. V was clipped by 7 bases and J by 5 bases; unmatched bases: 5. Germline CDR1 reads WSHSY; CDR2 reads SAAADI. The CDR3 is CASMEGGHEQYF. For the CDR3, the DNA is TGCGCCAGCATGGAAGGGGGCCACGAGCAGTACTTC.

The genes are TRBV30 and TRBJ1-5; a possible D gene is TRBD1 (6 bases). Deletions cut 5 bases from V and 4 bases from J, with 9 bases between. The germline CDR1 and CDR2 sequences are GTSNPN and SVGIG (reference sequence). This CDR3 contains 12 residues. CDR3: CAWDRLNQPQHF. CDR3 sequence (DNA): TGTGCCTGGGACAGGCTAAATCAGCCCCAGCATTTT.

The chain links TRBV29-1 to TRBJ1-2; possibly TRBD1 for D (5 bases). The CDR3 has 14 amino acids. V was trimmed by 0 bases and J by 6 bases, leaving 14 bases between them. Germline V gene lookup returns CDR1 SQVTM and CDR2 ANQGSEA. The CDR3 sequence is CSVEDQSGGNGYTF. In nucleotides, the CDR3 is TGCAGCGTTGAAGATCAATCCGGGGGGAATGGCTACACCTTC.

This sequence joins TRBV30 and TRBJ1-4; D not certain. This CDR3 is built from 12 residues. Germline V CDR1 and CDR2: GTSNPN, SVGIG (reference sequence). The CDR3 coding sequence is TGTGCATCGACGGGGTCTAATGAAAAACTGTTTTTT. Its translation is CASTGSNEKLFF. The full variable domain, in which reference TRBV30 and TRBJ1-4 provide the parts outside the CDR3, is SQTIHQWPATLVQPVGSPLSLECTVEGTSNPNLYWYRQAAGRGLQLLFYSVGIGQISSEVPQNLSASRPQDRQFILSSKKLLLSDSGFYLCASTGSNEKLFFGSGTQLSVL.

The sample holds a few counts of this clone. The CDR3 region has the DNA TGTGCCAGCTCACCGGAAAGGGGGCTGAACTATGGCTACACCTTC. Protein product: CASSPERGLNYGYTF. The V call is TRBV18, the J call TRBJ1-2; 7 positions match TRBD1. The J segment lost 2 bases and the V segment lost 3 bases, leaving 6 bases of the junction unmatched. The V gene's germline CDR1 is KGHSH and CDR2 LQKENI. This CDR3 region has 15 residues.

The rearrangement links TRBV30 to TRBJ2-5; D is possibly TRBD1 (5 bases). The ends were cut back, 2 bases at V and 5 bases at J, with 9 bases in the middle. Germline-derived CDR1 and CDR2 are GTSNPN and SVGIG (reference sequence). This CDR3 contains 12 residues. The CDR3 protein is CAWSLAGETQYF. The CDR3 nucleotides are TGTGCCTGGAGTTTAGCAGGGGAGACCCAGTACTTC.

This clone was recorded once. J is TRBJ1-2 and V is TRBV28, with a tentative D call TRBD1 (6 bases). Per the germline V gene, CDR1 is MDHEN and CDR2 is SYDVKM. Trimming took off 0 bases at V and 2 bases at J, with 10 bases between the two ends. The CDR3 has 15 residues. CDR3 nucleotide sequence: TGTGCCAGCAGTTTATGGGGGGCCCTGAACTATGGCTACACCTTC. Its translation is CASSLWGALNYGYTF.

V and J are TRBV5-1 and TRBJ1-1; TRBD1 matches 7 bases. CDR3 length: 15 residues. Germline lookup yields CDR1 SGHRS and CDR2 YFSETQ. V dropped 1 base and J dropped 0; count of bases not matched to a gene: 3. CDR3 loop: CASSLNRGMNTEAFF. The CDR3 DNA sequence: TGCGCCAGCAGCTTGAACAGGGGCATGAACACTGAAGCTTTCTTT.

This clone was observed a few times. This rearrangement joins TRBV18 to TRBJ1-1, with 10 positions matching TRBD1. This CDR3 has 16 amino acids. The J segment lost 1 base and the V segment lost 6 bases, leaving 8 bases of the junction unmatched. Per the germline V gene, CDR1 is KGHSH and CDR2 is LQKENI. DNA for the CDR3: TGTGCCAGCTCTTCCAGACAGGGGGCCAGGAACACTGAAGCTTTCTTT. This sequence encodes CASSSRQGARNTEAFF.

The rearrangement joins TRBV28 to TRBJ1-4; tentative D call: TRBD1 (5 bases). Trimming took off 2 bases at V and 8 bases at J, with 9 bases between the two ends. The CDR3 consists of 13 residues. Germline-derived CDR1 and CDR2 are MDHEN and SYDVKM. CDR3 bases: TGTGCCAGCAGTTTAGCAGGGCCCGAAAAACTGTTTTTT. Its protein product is CASSLAGPEKLFF.

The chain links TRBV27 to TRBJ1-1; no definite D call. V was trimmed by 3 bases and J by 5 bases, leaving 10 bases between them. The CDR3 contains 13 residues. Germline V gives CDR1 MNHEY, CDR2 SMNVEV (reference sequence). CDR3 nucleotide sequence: TGTGCCAGCAGTTTCGGGGTGGGGACTGAAGCTTTCTTT. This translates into CASSFGVGTEAFF.

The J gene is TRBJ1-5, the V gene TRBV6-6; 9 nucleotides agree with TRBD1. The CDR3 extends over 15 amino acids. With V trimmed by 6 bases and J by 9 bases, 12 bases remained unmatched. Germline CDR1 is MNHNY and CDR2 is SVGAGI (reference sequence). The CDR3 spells CASSLGTGSLGPQHF. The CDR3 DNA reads TGTGCCAGCAGCCTGGGGACAGGGAGCCTGGGGCCCCAGCATTTT.

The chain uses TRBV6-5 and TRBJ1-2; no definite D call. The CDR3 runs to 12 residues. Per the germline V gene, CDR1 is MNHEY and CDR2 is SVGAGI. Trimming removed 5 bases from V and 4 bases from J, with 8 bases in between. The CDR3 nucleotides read TGTGCCAGCAGTACAGTCCCCTATGGCTACACCTTC. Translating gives CASSTVPYGYTF.